These 18 T cell receptor beta chains were all obtained from the same sample, sequenced in a study of T cells in narcolepsy. TCRdb's table, derived via immunoSEQ multiplex PCR, lists solely in-frame clones and lacks some. The sample has 25,000 to 35,000 clones, 85% to 90% seen once; the top ten hold approximately 1.2%. Source material: CD45RA- memory CD4+ T cells from PBMCs. Receptors originate from a human donor with narcolepsy.

This clone was counted a few times. V gene TRBV27 combines with J gene TRBJ2-7; 11 nucleotides match TRBD1. Germline V gives CDR1 MNHEY, CDR2 SMNVEV (reference sequence). The CDR3 totals 16 residues. J was trimmed by 4 bases and V by 6 bases; bases with no gene match: 11. This chain's CDR3 is CASSQRGDRGGYEQYF. In nucleotides, the CDR3 is TGTGCCAGCAGCCAAAGGGGGGACAGGGGGGGTTACGAGCAGTACTTC.

This chain links TRBV7-8 with TRBJ2-3, with 9 bases identical to TRBD2. V was clipped by 5 bases and J by 2 bases; unmatched bases: 14. The V gene's germline CDR1 is SGHVS and CDR2 FQNEAQ. The CDR3 is 18 amino acids. The CDR3 DNA follows: TGTGCCAGCAGCGCAATGCCCGGGACTAGCAGCTACACAGATACGCAGTATTTT. It yields the protein CASSAMPGTSSYTDTQYF.

V is TRBV5-4 and J is TRBJ2-5; TRBD2 agrees at 13 bases. This CDR3 has 16 residues. Trimming removed 4 bases from V and 5 bases from J; junction bases left unmatched: 8. Germline V gives CDR1 SGHNT, CDR2 YYREEE (reference sequence). CDR3 in DNA: TGTGCCAGCAGCCGACGACTAGCGGGGGGTATGGAGACCCAGTACTTC. This encodes CASSRRLAGGMETQYF.

This chain joins TRBV18 and TRBJ1-2, with TRBD1 as a possible D gene (5 bases). The CDR3 length is 13 residues. The V gene lost 3 bases and the J gene lost 7 bases, with 12 bases spanning the gap. From germline, CDR1 is KGHSH and CDR2 LQKENI. The CDR3 DNA reads TGTGCCAGCTCACCCGGGGAAGGGGTTGGCTACACCTTC. Translating it yields CASSPGEGVGYTF.

This clone was observed a handful of times. The CDR3 region has the DNA TGCGCCAGCAGCCGCCAGTCGGGACAGTCCCGCGGGGGCTACACCTTC. It specifies CASSRQSGQSRGGYTF. The rearrangement joins TRBV4-3 to TRBJ1-2; 7 bases fit TRBD1. Germline V gene lookup returns CDR1 LGHNA and CDR2 YSLEER. V was clipped by 4 bases and J by 8 bases; unmatched bases: 16. The CDR3 sequence is 16 residues long.

This rearrangement joins TRBV19 to TRBJ2-3; tentative D call: TRBD1 (5 bases). The germline gives CDR1 LNHDA, CDR2 SQIVND (reference sequence). The CDR3 length is 14 residues. V was pared by 1 base and J by 5 bases, with 10 bases between. CDR3 in DNA: TGTGCCAGTAGTATAGCCAGGGCTGGAGATACGCAGTATTTT. Protein: CASSIARAGDTQYF.

The CDR3 sequence: CAISESISGLLRTQYF. CDR3 DNA: TGTGCCATCAGTGAGTCGATCAGCGGCCTCCTTCGGACGCAGTATTTT. This sequence joins TRBV10-3 and TRBJ2-3; D is perhaps TRBD2 (5 bases). Deletions cut 0 bases from V and 9 bases from J, with 19 bases between. This CDR3 spans 16 amino acids. CDR1 ENHRY and CDR2 SYGVKD come from the germline V gene.

This chain joins TRBV5-1 and TRBJ2-3; D tentatively reads TRBD1 or TRBD2 (6 bases each). CDR1 is SGHRS, CDR2 YFSETQ, per germline. The CDR3 loop spans 13 amino acids. Trimming stripped 5 bases from V and 0 bases from J, with 7 bases between. CDR3 sequence reads: CASRGGSTDTQYF. The CDR3 DNA sequence: TGCGCCAGCAGAGGGGGGAGCACAGATACGCAGTATTTT.

V is TRBV6-1 and J is TRBJ1-6; D gene unclear. Germline V gene lookup returns CDR1 MNHNS and CDR2 SASEGT. This CDR3 has 15 residues. Trimming removed 8 bases from V and 9 bases from J, with 20 bases in between. CDR3 in DNA: TGTGCCAGCCTCCAGCTTTCCCGAGGAAGTTCACCCCTCCACTTT. Translated, it gives CASLQLSRGSSPLHF.

The J gene is TRBJ2-2, the V gene TRBV7-2, with D perhaps TRBD2 (6 bases). The CDR3 spans 15 residues. CDR1 is SGHTA, CDR2 FQGNSA, per germline. The ends were cut back, 7 bases at V and 3 bases at J, with 15 bases in the middle. CDR3 residues: CASNLIGGDTGELFF. CDR3 DNA: TGTGCCAGCAACCTAATAGGAGGGGACACCGGGGAGCTGTTTTTT.

The chain has TRBV4-3 and TRBJ1-2, with D maybe TRBD1 (6 bases). CDR1 is LGHNA, CDR2 YSLEER, per germline. V lost 0 bases, J lost 0 bases, and 14 bases lay in between. This CDR3 contains 17 residues. The CDR3 sequence is CASSQEISHRANYGYTF. CDR3 nucleotide sequence: TGCGCCAGCAGCCAAGAAATTTCGCACAGGGCTAACTATGGCTACACCTTC.

This chain connects TRBV28 to TRBJ1-4; possibly TRBD1 for D (6 bases). The CDR3 spans 14 residues. In germline, CDR1 is MDHEN, CDR2 SYDVKM. The V gene lost 5 bases and the J gene lost 4 bases, with 11 bases spanning the gap. The CDR3 DNA is TGTGCCAGCAGTCAAAGGGGGTTTAATGAAAAACTGTTTTTT. Translated: CASSQRGFNEKLFF.

The CDR3 protein is CASSDPRRQGVYEQYF. In DNA form, the CDR3 reads TGTGCCAGTAGTGACCCACGGCGTCAAGGGGTCTACGAGCAGTACTTC. V gene TRBV19 combines with J gene TRBJ2-5; D is possibly TRBD1 (5 bases). The end of the DNA fits TRBJ2-7 better, so the J call may be wrong. This CDR3 is built from 16 residues. Per germline, CDR1 LNHDA and CDR2 SQIVND (reference sequence).

The chain employs TRBV6-1 and TRBJ1-2; perhaps TRBD1 as D (6 bases). The germline gives CDR1 MNHNS, CDR2 SASEGT. V was cut by 0 bases and J by 3 bases, with 17 bases left in between. The CDR3 has 17 residues. The CDR3 sequence is CASSEAGLLGQHYGYTF. The CDR3 DNA is TGTGCCAGCAGTGAAGCTGGGCTCCTCGGACAGCACTATGGCTACACCTTC.

The chain couples TRBV28 to TRBJ1-2; 9 nucleotides agree with TRBD1. Germline trimming cut 6 bases from V and 4 bases from J; bases unmatched to any gene: 9. In germline, CDR1 is MDHEN, CDR2 SYDVKM. The CDR3 is 15 residues long. The CDR3 protein is CASRGTGFFGYGYTF. CDR3 coding DNA: TGTGCCAGCAGAGGGACAGGGTTTTTTGGCTATGGCTACACCTTC.

This clone was recorded only once. The chain employs TRBV27 and TRBJ2-2; D gene uncertain. The V end lost 1 base, the J end lost 4 bases, and 4 bases lay between the germline ends. Germline assignment: CDR1 MNHEY and CDR2 SMNVEV (reference sequence). The CDR3 spans 13 residues. CDR3 coding DNA: TGTGCCAGCAGTTTATGGGTCACCGGGGAGCTGTTTTTT. The encoded protein is CASSLWVTGELFF.

CDR3 bases: TGTGCCAGCAGGAACATAGCGCTAGGGCAAGATACGCAGTATTTT. This gives the protein CASRNIALGQDTQYF. This rearrangement joins TRBV5-4 to TRBJ2-3; weak D call: TRBD2 (5 bases). CDR3 length: 15 residues. Germline V gene data show CDR1 as SGHNT and CDR2 as YYREEE (reference sequence). The V end lost 5 bases, the J end lost 5 bases, and 18 bases lay between the germline ends. Supplemented by reference TRBV5-4 and TRBJ2-3, the full variable domain reads ETGVTQSPTHLIKTRGQQVTLRCSSQSGHNTVSWYQQALGQGPQFIFQYYREEENGRGNFPPRFSGLQFPNYSSELNVNALELDDSALYLCASRNIALGQDTQYFGPGTRLTVL.

This chain links TRBV7-2 with TRBJ1-1; TRBD1 aligns across 7 bases. The CDR3 has 16 residues. V trimming: 2 bases; J trimming: 1 base; junction bases outside the gene matches: 7. CDR1 is SGHTA and CDR2 is FQGNSA in the germline V gene. Written as DNA, the CDR3 is TGTGCCAGCAGCTTAAGCCCGGGGACAGCGAACACTGAAGCTTTCTTT. It yields the protein CASSLSPGTANTEAFF.